Presented here are 20 T cell receptor beta chains from one specimen sequenced in a study of human T cells and chemical hapten exposure. Noted time point: patch test 2, 6 weeks after DPC sensitization. Sample treatment: therapeutic diphenylcyclopropenone sensitization with weekly scalp DPC. TCRdb re-called the RACE reads with MiXCR, one entry per CDR3 protein. The data show roughly 50,000 distinct CDR3 sequences, about a tenth seen once. The input for sequencing was whole blood, taken in connection with sensitization to the hapten diphenylcyclopropenone (DPC). These receptors came from a woman in her forties or fifties with alopecia areata. Some clones in this sample may be carry-over from other donors' samples.

This chain uses TRBV4-3 with TRBJ2-5; D is unclear. Trimming cost V 4 bases and J 4 bases, with 10 bases left between them. CDR1 and CDR2 from the germline V gene are LGHNA and YSLEER. The CDR3 covers 13 residues. The CDR3 bases are TGCGCCAGCAGCCCGAGACCAGGAGAGACCCAGTACTTC. Protein product: CASSPRPGETQYF.

This chain links TRBV16 with TRBJ1-1; D uncertain. Germline V CDR1 and CDR2: KGHSY, FQNENV. The CDR3 sequence is 13 residues long. Trimming shortened V by 3 bases and J by 1 base, and 6 bases separated the two germline ends. The CDR3 loop reads CASSHLWNTEAFF. CDR3 coding DNA: TGTGCCAGCAGCCATTTGTGGAACACTGAAGCTTTCTTT.

This clonotype was picked up many times. This chain uses TRBV10-1 with TRBJ1-3; D perhaps matches TRBD1 (5 bases). V dropped 6 bases and J dropped 4 bases, with 13 bases sitting between them. From germline, CDR1 is WNHNN and CDR2 SYGVQD (reference sequence). The CDR3 runs 14 residues. In DNA form, the CDR3 reads TGCGCCAGCAGCGAGGGGAGTGTCGGAAACACCATATATTTT. Translated: CASSEGSVGNTIYF.

The chain employs TRBV28 and TRBJ2-7; the D is unclear. This CDR3 region has 11 residues. Between the trimmed V and J ends, which lost 0 bases and 7 bases, there was a span of 4 bases. Germline V lookup: CDR1 MDHEN, CDR2 SYDVKM. CDR3 sequence: CASSLWAEQYF. DNA of the CDR3: TGTGCCAGCAGTTTATGGGCTGAGCAGTACTTC.

This clonotype was counted only a few times. The chain has TRBV11-2 and TRBJ2-3; D uncertain. The CDR3 extends over 13 amino acids. CDR1 SGHAT and CDR2 FQNNGV come from the germline V gene. V lost 0 bases to trimming and J lost 7 bases, with 8 bases between them. For the CDR3, the DNA is TGTGCCAGCAGCTTAGATTCGCAGTATACGCAGTATTTT. Translation gives CASSLDSQYTQYF. The full variable domain, in which reference TRBV11-2 and TRBJ2-3 provide the parts outside the CDR3, is EAGVAQSPRYKIIEKRQSVAFWCNPISGHATLYWYQQILGQGPKLLIQFQNNGVVDDSQLPKDRFSAERLKGVDSTLKIQPAKLEDSAVYLCASSLDSQYTQYFGPGTRLTVL.

For this clonotype: It is likely a read error, because the conserved phenylalanine at the end of the CDR3 is missing. The DNA is left out, because the CDR3 cannot be placed on it with certainty; the CDR3 is given as TCRdb lists it. The rearrangement uses TRBV4-1 and TRBJ2-7; TRBD2, the D gene given by the table, was not confirmed from the DNA. Germline V CDR1 and CDR2: MGHRA, YSYEKL. Termini included, the CDR3 measures 10 amino acids. CDR3 region: CASSQDRDLL.

This clonotype has a count of ten or more. The CDR3: CASSLPSESTDTQYF. In nucleotides, the CDR3 is TGCGCCAGCAGCCTACCTAGCGAAAGCACAGATACGCAGTATTTT. V is TRBV5-1 and J is TRBJ2-3; D is perhaps TRBD2 (6 bases). V was trimmed by 4 bases and J by 0 bases, leaving 12 bases between them. This CDR3 spans 15 amino acids. Germline V CDR1 and CDR2: SGHRS, YFSETQ.

The rearrangement uses TRBV7-9 and TRBJ2-2; D is ambiguous. This CDR3 contains 14 residues. The germline V gene has CDR1 SEHNR and CDR2 FQNEAQ (reference sequence). Trimming removed 10 bases at V and 0 bases at J, with 12 bases between. CDR3 residues: CATRYVSNTGELFF. The CDR3 DNA is TGTGCCACCCGATACGTTTCGAACACCGGGGAGCTGTTTTTT.

This clonotype showed up many times. The chain links TRBV6-2 or TRBV6-3 to TRBJ1-3; D is unresolved. The V end lost 8 bases, the J end lost 3 bases, and 14 bases lay between the germline ends. CDR3 length equals 14 residues. Germline V gives CDR1 MNHEY, CDR2 SVGEGT. The CDR3 nucleotides are TGTGCCAGCCGAGACGTATGGGATGGAAACACCATATATTTT. It specifies CASRDVWDGNTIYF.

There are many counts of this clonotype. V is TRBV3-1 and J is TRBJ1-2, with unresolved D. V lost 1 base and J lost 12, with 15 bases in between. The CDR3 runs to 13 residues. Germline values: CDR1 LGHDT, CDR2 YNNKEL (reference sequence). For the CDR3, the DNA is TGTGCCAGCAGCCAAGCGCGGGCAGGATTTAACACCTTC. Translation gives CASSQARAGFNTF.

This clonotype has ten or more counts. CDR3 DNA sequence: TGTGCCAGCAGTCCGGACCTGAGCTCCTACGAGCAGTACTTC. Translating it yields CASSPDLSSYEQYF. This chain joins TRBV28 and TRBJ2-7; D remains ambiguous. V gave up 5 bases and J gave up 0 bases, with 11 bases separating them. The CDR3 covers 14 residues. CDR1 is MDHEN, CDR2 SYDVKM, per germline.

This clonotype appeared many times. This sequence joins TRBV7-9 and TRBJ1-1, with 8 bases matching TRBD1. The ends lost 5 bases at V and 8 bases at J; junction bases unmatched: 13. Germline V CDR1 and CDR2: SEHNR, FQNEAQ (reference sequence). The CDR3 is 15 residues long. CDR3: CASSPYPQGAMEAFF. The CDR3 DNA reads as TGTGCCAGCAGCCCCTATCCGCAGGGGGCTATGGAAGCTTTCTTT.

This chain joins TRBV4-2 and TRBJ1-1, with TRBD1 as a possible D gene (6 bases). V lost 1 base, J lost 1 base, and 13 bases lay in between. This CDR3 spans 16 amino acids. Germline V gene data show CDR1 as LGHNA and CDR2 as YNFKEQ. CDR3 in DNA: TGTGCCAGCAGCCAAGGTTCAGGGGTGCCGAACACTGAAGCTTTCTTT. This gives the protein CASSQGSGVPNTEAFF.

A few counts support this clonotype. The genes are TRBV6-1 and TRBJ2-1; 8 bases match TRBD2. Per the germline V gene, CDR1 is MNHNS and CDR2 is SASEGT. Germline trimming cut 7 bases from V and 1 base from J; bases unmatched to any gene: 9. The CDR3 contains 16 residues. Here the CDR3 reads CASTPGRVMSYNEQFF. CDR3 in DNA: TGTGCCAGCACCCCCGGGAGGGTCATGTCCTACAATGAGCAGTTCTTC.

The V and J genes are TRBV12-3 or TRBV12-4 and TRBJ1-3; the match to TRBD1 covers 7 bases. The CDR3 has 15 residues. V was pared by 4 bases and J by 4 bases, with 7 bases of the junction left unmatched. Written as DNA, the CDR3 is TGTGCCAGCAGTTCCTCCCAGGGGGGAGGAAACACCATATATTTT. As protein: CASSSSQGGGNTIYF.

At least ten counts were recorded for this clonotype. The chain links TRBV11-3 to TRBJ1-1; no definite D call. Per the germline V gene, CDR1 is SGHNT and CDR2 is YENEEA. The CDR3 has 13 amino acids. Trimming shortened V by 3 bases and J by 0 bases, and 5 bases separated the two germline ends. The CDR3 DNA follows: TGTGCCAGCAGCTTCGAGATGAACACTGAAGCTTTCTTT. The encoded protein is CASSFEMNTEAFF.

This clonotype showed up just a few times. This chain joins TRBV10-3 and TRBJ2-5, with a tentative D call TRBD1 (6 bases). Germline-derived CDR1 and CDR2 are ENHRY and SYGVKD. This CDR3 region has 13 residues. V shed 6 bases and J shed 2 bases, with 10 bases lying between them. The CDR3 here is CAIRQGPQETQYF. The CDR3 coding sequence is TGTGCCATCAGACAGGGACCACAAGAGACCCAGTACTTC.

In its sample, this clonotype was seen many times. The rearrangement uses TRBV5-1 and TRBJ2-5; maybe TRBD1 (5 bases). CDR1 and CDR2 from the germline V gene are SGHRS and YFSETQ. Trimming left V 0 bases short and J 6 bases short, with 9 bases between. The CDR3 extends over 13 amino acids. The CDR3 spells CASSLGQGKTQYF. CDR3 bases: TGCGCCAGCAGCTTGGGGCAGGGAAAGACCCAGTACTTC.

The chain carries TRBV11-3 and TRBJ2-2; D remains ambiguous. This CDR3 has 13 amino acids. V lost 4 bases to trimming and J lost 5 bases, with 8 bases between them. The germline V gene encodes CDR1 SGHNT and CDR2 YENEEA. CDR3 nucleotide sequence: TGTGCCAGCAGCTCCAAATGGACCGGGGAGCTGTTTTTT. This translates into CASSSKWTGELFF.

This clonotype appeared a few times. The chain uses TRBV20-1 and TRBJ2-7, with D possibly being TRBD1 (6 bases). CDR1 is DFQATT, CDR2 SNEGSKA, per germline (reference sequence). Deletions cut 1 base from V and 3 bases from J, with 19 bases between. This CDR3 region has 16 residues. The CDR3 bases are TGCAGTGCTAGAGGAAAATGGACAGACACTCGCTACGAGCAGTACTTC. Its translation is CSARGKWTDTRYEQYF.